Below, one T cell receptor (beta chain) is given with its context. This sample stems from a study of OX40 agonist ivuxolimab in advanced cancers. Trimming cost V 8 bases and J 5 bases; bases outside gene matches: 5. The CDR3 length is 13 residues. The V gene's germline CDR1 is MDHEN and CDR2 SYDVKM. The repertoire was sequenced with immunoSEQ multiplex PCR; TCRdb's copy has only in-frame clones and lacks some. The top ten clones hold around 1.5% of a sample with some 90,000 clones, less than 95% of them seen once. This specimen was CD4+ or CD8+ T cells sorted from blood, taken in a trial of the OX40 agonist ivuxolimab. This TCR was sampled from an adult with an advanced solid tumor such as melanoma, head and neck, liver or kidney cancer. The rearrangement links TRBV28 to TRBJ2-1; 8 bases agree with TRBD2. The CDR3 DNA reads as TGTGCCAGCGGGCGGGGGGCCGACAATGAGCAGTTCTTC. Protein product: CASGRGADNEQFF. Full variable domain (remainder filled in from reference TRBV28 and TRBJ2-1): DVKVTQSSRYLVKRTGEKVFLECVQDMDHENMFWYRQDPGLGLRLIYFSYDVKMKEKGDIPEGYSVSREKKERFSLILESASTNQTSMYLCASGRGADNEQFFGPGTRLTVL.